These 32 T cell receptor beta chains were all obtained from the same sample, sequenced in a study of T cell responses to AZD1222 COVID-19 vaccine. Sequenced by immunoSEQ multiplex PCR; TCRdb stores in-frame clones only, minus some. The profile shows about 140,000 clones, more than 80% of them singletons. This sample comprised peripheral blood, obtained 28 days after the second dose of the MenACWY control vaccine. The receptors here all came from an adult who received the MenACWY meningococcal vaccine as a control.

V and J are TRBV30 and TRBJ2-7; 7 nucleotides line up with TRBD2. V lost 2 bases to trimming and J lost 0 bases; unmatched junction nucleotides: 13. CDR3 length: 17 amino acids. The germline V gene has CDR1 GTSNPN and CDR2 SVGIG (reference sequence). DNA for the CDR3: TGTGCCTGGAGTACCAGATGGAGCGGGAACCGCTCCTACGAGCAGTACTTC. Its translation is CAWSTRWSGNRSYEQYF.

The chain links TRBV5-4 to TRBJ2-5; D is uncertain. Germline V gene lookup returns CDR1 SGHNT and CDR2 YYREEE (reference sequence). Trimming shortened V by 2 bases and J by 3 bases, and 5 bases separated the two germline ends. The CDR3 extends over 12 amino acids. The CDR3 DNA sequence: TGTGCCAGCAGCTTTCCCAAAGAGACCCAGTACTTC. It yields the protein CASSFPKETQYF.

The CDR3: CASSHRSSYNSPLHF. CDR3 DNA sequence: TGCGCCAGCAGTCACCGAAGCTCCTATAATTCACCCCTCCACTTT. V gene TRBV23-1 combines with J gene TRBJ1-6; D gene unclear. TRBV23-1 is placed among ORFs of uncertain function. The germline V and J ends were trimmed by 3 bases and 0 bases, with 6 bases remaining between them. The CDR3 consists of 15 residues.

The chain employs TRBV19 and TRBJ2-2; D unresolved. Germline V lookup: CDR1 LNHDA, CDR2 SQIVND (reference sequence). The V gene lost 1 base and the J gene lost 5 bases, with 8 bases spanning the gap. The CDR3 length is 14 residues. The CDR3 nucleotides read TGTGCCAGTAGTATAGCTGGGGAAACCGGGGAGCTGTTTTTT. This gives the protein CASSIAGETGELFF.

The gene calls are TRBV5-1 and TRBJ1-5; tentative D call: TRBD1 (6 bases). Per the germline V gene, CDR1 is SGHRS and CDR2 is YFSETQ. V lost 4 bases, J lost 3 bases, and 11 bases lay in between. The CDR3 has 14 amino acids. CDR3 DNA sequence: TGCGCCAGCAGCACCGGGACACCCAATCAGCCCCAGCATTTT. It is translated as CASSTGTPNQPQHF.

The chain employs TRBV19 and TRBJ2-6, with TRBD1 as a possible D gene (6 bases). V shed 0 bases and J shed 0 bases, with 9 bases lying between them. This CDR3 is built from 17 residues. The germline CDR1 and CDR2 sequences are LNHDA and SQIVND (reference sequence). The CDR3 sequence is CASSIDWGLSGANVLTF. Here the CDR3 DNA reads TGTGCCAGTAGTATAGACTGGGGGCTCTCTGGGGCCAACGTCCTGACTTTC.

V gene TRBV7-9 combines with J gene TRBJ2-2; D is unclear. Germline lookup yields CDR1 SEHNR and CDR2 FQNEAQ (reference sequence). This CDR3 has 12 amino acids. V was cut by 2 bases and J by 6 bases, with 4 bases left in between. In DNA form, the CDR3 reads TGTGCCAGCAGCTTAAGGGCCGGGGAGCTGTTTTTT. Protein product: CASSLRAGELFF. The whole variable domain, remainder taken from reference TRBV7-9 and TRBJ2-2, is DTGVSQNPRHKITKRGQNVTFRCDPISEHNRLYWYRQTLGQGPEFLTYFQNEAQLEKSRLLSDRFSAERPKGSFSTLEIQRTEQGDSAMYLCASSLRAGELFFGEGSRLTVL.

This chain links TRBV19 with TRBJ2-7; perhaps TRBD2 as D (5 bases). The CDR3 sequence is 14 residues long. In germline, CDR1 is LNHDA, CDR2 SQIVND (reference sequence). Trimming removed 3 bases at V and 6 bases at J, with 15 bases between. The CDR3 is CASSISGVGAEQYF. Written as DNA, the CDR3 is TGTGCCAGTAGTATCTCCGGGGTCGGTGCCGAGCAGTACTTC. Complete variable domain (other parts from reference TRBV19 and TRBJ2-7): DGGITQSPKYLFRKEGQNVTLSCEQNLNHDAMYWYRQDPGQGLRLIYYSQIVNDFQKGDIAEGYSVSREKKESFPLTVTSAQKNPTAFYLCASSISGVGAEQYFGPGTRLTVT.

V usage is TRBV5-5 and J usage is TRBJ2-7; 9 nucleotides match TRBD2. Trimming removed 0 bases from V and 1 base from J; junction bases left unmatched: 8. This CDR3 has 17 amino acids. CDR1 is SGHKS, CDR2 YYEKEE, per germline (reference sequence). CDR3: CASSLGELLAGSYEQYF. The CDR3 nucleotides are TGTGCCAGCAGCTTGGGGGAATTGCTAGCGGGGTCCTACGAGCAGTACTTC.

The CDR3 is CACEGSYGYTF. CDR3 DNA: TGTGCCTGCGAGGGGAGCTATGGCTACACCTTC. The chain has TRBV28 and TRBJ1-2, with a weak D call TRBD1 (5 bases). Germline-derived CDR1 and CDR2 are MDHEN and SYDVKM. Trimming shortened V by 11 bases and J by 4 bases, and 11 bases separated the two germline ends. This CDR3 has 11 amino acids.

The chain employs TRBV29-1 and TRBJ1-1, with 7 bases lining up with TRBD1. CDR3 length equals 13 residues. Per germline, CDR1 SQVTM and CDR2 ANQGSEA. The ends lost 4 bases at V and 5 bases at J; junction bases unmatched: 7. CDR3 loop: CSVVRQGSTEAFF. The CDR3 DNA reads TGCAGCGTTGTCCGACAGGGCTCGACTGAAGCTTTCTTT.

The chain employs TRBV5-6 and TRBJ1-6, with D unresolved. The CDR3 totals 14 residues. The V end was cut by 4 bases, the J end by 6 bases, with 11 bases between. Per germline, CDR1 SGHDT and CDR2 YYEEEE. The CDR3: CASSQEQSNSPLHF. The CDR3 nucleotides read TGTGCCAGCAGCCAGGAACAGAGTAATTCACCCCTCCACTTT.

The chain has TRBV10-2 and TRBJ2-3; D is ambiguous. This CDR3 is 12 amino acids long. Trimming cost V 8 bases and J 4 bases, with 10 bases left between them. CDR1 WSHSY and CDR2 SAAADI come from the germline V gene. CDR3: CASLDEPDTQYF. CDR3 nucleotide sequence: TGCGCCAGCCTGGACGAACCAGATACGCAGTATTTT.

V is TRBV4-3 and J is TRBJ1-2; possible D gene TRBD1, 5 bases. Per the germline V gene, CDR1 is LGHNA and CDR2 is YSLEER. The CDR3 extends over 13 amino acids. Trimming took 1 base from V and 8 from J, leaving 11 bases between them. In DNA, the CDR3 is TGCGCCAGCAGCCAAGTTATGGGGGGAGGCTACACCTTC. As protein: CASSQVMGGGYTF.

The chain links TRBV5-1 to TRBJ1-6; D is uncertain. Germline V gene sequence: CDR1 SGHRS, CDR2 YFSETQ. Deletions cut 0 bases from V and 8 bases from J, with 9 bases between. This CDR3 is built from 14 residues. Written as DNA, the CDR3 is TGCGCCAGCAGCTTGGTTCTGGGTTATTCACCCCTCCACTTT. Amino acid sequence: CASSLVLGYSPLHF.

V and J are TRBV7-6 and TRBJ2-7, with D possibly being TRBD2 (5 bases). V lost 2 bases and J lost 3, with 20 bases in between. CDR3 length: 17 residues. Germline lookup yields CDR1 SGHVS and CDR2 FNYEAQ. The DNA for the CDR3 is TGTGCCAGCAGCTTAAGATTCGGGCAGGTTGAGGGCTACGAGCAGTACTTC. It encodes CASSLRFGQVEGYEQYF.

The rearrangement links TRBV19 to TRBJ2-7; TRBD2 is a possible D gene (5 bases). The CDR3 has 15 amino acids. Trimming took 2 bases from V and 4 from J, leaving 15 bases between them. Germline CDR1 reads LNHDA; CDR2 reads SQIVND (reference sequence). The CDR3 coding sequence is TGTGCCAGTAGTATAAAGGCCGACTACGGGTACGAGCAGTACTTC. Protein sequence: CASSIKADYGYEQYF.

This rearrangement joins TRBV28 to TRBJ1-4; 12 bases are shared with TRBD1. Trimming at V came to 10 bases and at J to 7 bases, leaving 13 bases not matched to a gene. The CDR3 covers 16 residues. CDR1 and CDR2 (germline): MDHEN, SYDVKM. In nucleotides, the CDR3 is TGTGCCACCAAGCGGGGACAGGGGGCCGGCGGTGAAAAACTGTTTTTT. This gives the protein CATKRGQGAGGEKLFF.

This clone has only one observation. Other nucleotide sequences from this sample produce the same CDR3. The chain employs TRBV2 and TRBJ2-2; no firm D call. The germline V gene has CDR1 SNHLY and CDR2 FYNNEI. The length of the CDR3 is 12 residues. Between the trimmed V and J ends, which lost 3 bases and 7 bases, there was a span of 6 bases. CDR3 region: CASSELGGELFF. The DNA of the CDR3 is TGTGCCAGCAGTGAGTTGGGCGGGGAGCTGTTTTTT.

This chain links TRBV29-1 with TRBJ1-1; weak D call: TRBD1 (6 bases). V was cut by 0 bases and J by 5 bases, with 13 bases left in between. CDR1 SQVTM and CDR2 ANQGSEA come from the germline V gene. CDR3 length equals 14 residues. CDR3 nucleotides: TGCAGCGTTGAAGAGGGGGGCTGGGGGACTGAAGCTTTCTTT. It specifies CSVEEGGWGTEAFF.

CDR3 sequence: CASSSTGVETQYF. DNA for the CDR3: TGTGCCAGCAGCTCGACAGGGGTTGAGACCCAGTACTTC. V is TRBV5-6 and J is TRBJ2-5; 8 bases agree with TRBD1. Germline V gene sequence: CDR1 SGHDT, CDR2 YYEEEE. This CDR3 is 13 amino acids long. The J segment lost 5 bases and the V segment lost 3 bases, leaving 3 bases of the junction unmatched.

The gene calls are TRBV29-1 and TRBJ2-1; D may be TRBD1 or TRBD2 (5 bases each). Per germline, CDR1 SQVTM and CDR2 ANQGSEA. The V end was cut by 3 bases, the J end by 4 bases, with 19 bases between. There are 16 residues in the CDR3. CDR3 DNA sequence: TGCAGCGTTGAGGGCAGGGCCAGCGGAGAATACAATGAGCAGTTCTTC. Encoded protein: CSVEGRASGEYNEQFF.

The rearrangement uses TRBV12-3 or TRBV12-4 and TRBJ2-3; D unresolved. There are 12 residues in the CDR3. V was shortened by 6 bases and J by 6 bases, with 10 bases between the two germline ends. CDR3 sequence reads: CASSKNGDTQYF. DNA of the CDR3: TGTGCCAGCAGCAAAAATGGTGATACGCAGTATTTT.

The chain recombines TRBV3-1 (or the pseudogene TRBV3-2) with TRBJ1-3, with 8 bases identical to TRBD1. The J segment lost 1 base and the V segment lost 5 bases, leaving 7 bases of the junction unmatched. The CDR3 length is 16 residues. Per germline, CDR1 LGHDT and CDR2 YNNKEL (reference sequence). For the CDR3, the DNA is TGTGCCAGCAGCTTTACCGGGACAGGATCTGGAAACACCATATATTTT. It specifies CASSFTGTGSGNTIYF.

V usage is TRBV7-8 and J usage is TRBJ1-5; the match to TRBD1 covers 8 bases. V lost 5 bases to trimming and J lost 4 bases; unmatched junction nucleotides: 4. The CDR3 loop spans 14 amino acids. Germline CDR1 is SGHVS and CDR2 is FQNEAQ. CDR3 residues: CASSNRGSNQPQHF. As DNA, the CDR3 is TGTGCCAGCAGCAACAGGGGGTCAAATCAGCCCCAGCATTTT.

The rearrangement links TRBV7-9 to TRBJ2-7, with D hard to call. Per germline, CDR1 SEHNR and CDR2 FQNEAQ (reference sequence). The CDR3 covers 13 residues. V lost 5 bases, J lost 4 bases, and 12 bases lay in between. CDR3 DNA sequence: TGTGCCAGCAGCAGCCCTACAGTTTACGAGCAGTACTTC. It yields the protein CASSSPTVYEQYF. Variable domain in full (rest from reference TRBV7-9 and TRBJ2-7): DTGVSQNPRHKITKRGQNVTFRCDPISEHNRLYWYRQTLGQGPEFLTYFQNEAQLEKSRLLSDRFSAERPKGSFSTLEIQRTEQGDSAMYLCASSSPTVYEQYFGPGTRLTVT.

DNA of the CDR3: TGTGCCAGCAGCCAAAGCGGACAGGTATTCCCTGGGGCCAACGTCCTGACTTTC. It yields the protein CASSQSGQVFPGANVLTF. The chain joins TRBV14 to TRBJ2-6; TRBD1 matches 7 bases. With 2 bases clipped from V and 2 bases from J, the junction kept 9 bases outside the gene matches. The CDR3 has 18 amino acids. CDR1 is SGHDN and CDR2 is FVKESK in the germline V gene.

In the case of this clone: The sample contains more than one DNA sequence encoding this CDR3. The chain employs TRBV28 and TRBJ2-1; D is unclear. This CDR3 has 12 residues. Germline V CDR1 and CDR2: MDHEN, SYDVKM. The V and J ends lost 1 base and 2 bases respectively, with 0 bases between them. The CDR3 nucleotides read TGTGCCAGCAGTTTATCCTACAATGAGCAGTTCTTC. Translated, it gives CASSLSYNEQFF.

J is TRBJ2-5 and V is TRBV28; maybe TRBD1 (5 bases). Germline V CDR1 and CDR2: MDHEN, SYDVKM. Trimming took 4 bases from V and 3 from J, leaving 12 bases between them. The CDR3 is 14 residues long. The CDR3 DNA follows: TGTGCCAGCAGTTATGGGGCTGGGGAAGAGACCCAGTACTTC. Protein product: CASSYGAGEETQYF.

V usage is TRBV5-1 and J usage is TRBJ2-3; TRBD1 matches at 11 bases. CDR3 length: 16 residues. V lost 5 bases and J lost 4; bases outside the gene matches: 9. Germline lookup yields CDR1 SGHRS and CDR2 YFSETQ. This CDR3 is CASRSWTGGLPDTQYF. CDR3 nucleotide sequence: TGCGCCAGCAGATCCTGGACAGGGGGCTTACCAGATACGCAGTATTTT.

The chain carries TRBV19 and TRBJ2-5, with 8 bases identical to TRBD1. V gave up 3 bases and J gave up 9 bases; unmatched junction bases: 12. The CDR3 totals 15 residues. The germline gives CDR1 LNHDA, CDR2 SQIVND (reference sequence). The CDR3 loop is CASSMARGRNEAQYF. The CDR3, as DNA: TGTGCCAGTAGTATGGCCAGGGGGCGTAATGAGGCCCAGTACTTC.

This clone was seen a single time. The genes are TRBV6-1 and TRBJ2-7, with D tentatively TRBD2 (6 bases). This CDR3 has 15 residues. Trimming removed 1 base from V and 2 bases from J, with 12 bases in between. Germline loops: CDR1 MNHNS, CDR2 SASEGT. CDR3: CASSEGGAVPYEQYF. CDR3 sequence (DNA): TGTGCCAGCAGTGAAGGCGGGGCGGTCCCCTACGAGCAGTACTTC.